Listed below are T cell receptor beta chains from one sample, sequenced in a study of OX40 agonist ivuxolimab in advanced cancers. The repertoire was sequenced with immunoSEQ multiplex PCR; TCRdb's copy has only in-frame clones and lacks some. The table lists fewer than 100,000 clones, 89% of them singletons, with 0.15% to 0.2% in the top ten. The source material was CD4+ or CD8+ T cells sorted from blood, sampled in a trial of the OX40 agonist ivuxolimab. The receptors originated from an adult with an advanced solid tumor such as melanoma, head and neck, liver or kidney cancer. Each CDR3 is given with its conserved first and last residue. A D gene is named only where the DNA matches it firmly. A row's size may be missing; if present it is once, few, many or a size class.

NA	14	TRBV5-1	NA	TRBJ2-7	TGCGCCAGCAGCTTGTCCGGGGGCTCCTACGAGCAGTACTTC	CASSLSGGSYEQYF
NA	18	TRBV4-2	TRBD2	TRBJ2-2	TGTGCCAGCAGTCTCGGACTAGCGGGGGGGTTTAACACCGGGGAGCTGTTTTTT	CASSLGLAGGFNTGELFF
NA	14	TRBV28	NA	TRBJ2-7	TGTGCCGGCAGTTTACACGGACCCAATCCCGAGCAGTACTTC	CAGSLHGPNPEQYF
once	13	TRBV2	NA	TRBJ1-1	TGTGCCAGCAACGAAATCCCTATTGGGGGAGCTTTCTTT	CASNEIPIGGAFF
once	12	TRBV7-9	NA	TRBJ1-2	TGTGCCAGCAGCTCGGGAGAGGGGGTCGCCACCTTC	CASSSGEGVATF
NA	14	TRBV2	TRBD1	TRBJ1-3	TGTGCTACAAGGGAGGTGGACAGGGTATACACCATATATTTT	CATREVDRVYTIYF
once	15	TRBV30	TRBD2	TRBJ2-1	TGTGCCTGGAGTGTAAGTCTAGCGGGAAGGGATGAGCAGTTCTTC	CAWSVSLAGRDEQFF
NA	13	TRBV2	NA	TRBJ2-7	TGTGCCAGCAGCTTATCGGGGGGCAGCGAGCAGTACTTC	CASSLSGGSEQYF
once	19	TRBV7-8	TRBD2	TRBJ2-1	TGTGCCAGCAGCTCCCCAGTACTAGCGGGAGAGGCGTCCTACAATGAGCAGTTCTTC	CASSSPVLAGEASYNEQFF
NA	17	TRBV27	TRBD2	TRBJ2-2	TGTGCCAGCAGTCCATGGGGGAGGGGAGGGCGGAACGGGGAGCTGTTTTTT	CASSPWGRGGRNGELFF
NA	15	TRBV28	TRBD1	TRBJ2-1	TGTGCCAGCAGGGGACAGGGGGCAAGTTTCGATGAGCAGTTCTTC	CASRGQGASFDEQFF
NA	11	TRBV18	NA	TRBJ2-3	TGTGCCAGCTCACCACTGGATACGCAGTATTTT	CASSPLDTQYF
NA	12	TRBV5-5	NA	TRBJ2-7	TGTGCCAGCAGCTTTGGCGCCTACGAGCAGTACTTC	CASSFGAYEQYF
NA	14	TRBV14	NA	TRBJ2-5	TGTGCCAGCAGCCCTCAGCGGTTCCAAGAGACCCAGTACTTC	CASSPQRFQETQYF
NA	14	TRBV11-2	NA	TRBJ2-5	TGTGCCAGCAGCCGCCAAACTAGACAAGAGACCCAGTACTTC	CASSRQTRQETQYF
NA	18	TRBV7-2	TRBD2	TRBJ2-1	TGTGCCAGCAGCTCCCGCGGCGGCGGGGGGGCCTTGTACAATGAGCAGTTCTTC	CASSSRGGGGALYNEQFF
NA	12	TRBV28	TRBD1	TRBJ2-1	TGTGCCAGCAGTCTACTAGGACAGGGAATCCTCTTC	CASSLLGQGILF
NA	14	TRBV5-1	NA	TRBJ2-1	TGCGCCAGCAGCTTGATACGGGACCCCAATGAGCAGTTCTTC	CASSLIRDPNEQFF
NA	13	TRBV27	NA	TRBJ1-2	TGTGCCAGCAGTCCGCGACAGACCTATGGCTACACCTTC	CASSPRQTYGYTF
NA	14	TRBV29-1	TRBD2	TRBJ2-7	TGCAGCGTGAGAGGACTAGCGAGGAGCTACGAGCAGTACTTC	CSVRGLARSYEQYF
NA	15	TRBV9	NA	TRBJ2-5	TGTGCCAGCAATGAACTTACAGGGATCGGGGGGACCCAGTACTTC	CASNELTGIGGTQYF
once	15	TRBV6-6	TRBD1	TRBJ1-5	TGTGCCAGCCGGAATCCCCTTCAGGGGGGTCAGCCCCAGCATTTT	CASRNPLQGGQPQHF
once	14	TRBV7-9	NA	TRBJ2-7	TGTGCCAGCACCCTTAGAACGGGAGAAGGCGAGCAGTACTTC	CASTLRTGEGEQYF
NA	16	TRBV11-2	NA	TRBJ1-1	TGTGCCAGCAGCCCGAGGTCCCACGGTATGAACACTGAAGCTTTCTTT	CASSPRSHGMNTEAFF
NA	13	TRBV4-3	NA	TRBJ2-3	TGCGCCACCTCTGCAGGCGTTCTAGATACGCAGTATTTT	CATSAGVLDTQYF
NA	14	TRBV7-2	NA	TRBJ2-7	TGTGCCAGCAGCTTAGAGGCTAGCGTTCACGAGCAGTACTTC	CASSLEASVHEQYF
NA	13	TRBV5-1	TRBD1	TRBJ2-1	TGCGCCAGCAGCTCTGGACAGGTCAATGAGCAGTTCTTC	CASSSGQVNEQFF
NA	16	TRBV4-3	NA	TRBJ2-7	TGCGCCAGCAGCCAAGATTTAGTTCGGGGGACCTACGAGCAGTACTTC	CASSQDLVRGTYEQYF
once	16	TRBV7-9	NA	TRBJ2-7	TGTGCCAGCAGCTTACGCCAGGGTAGCGGATCCTACGAGCAGTACTTC	CASSLRQGSGSYEQYF
NA	18	TRBV28	NA	TRBJ2-7	TGTGCCAGCAGTTTGGATACCGCAGGGGCTCTACGCTCCTACGAGCAGTACTTC	CASSLDTAGALRSYEQYF
NA	14	TRBV29-1	NA	TRBJ1-4	TGCAGCGTTGAAAACCCCCTATTCGGTGAAAAACTGTTTTTT	CSVENPLFGEKLFF